This TCR beta chain came from a study of CD8+CD57+ T cells in acquired aplastic anemia (dated 2018 in TCRdb). Broadly, across the study: On average, sorted CD4+ and CD8+ cells yielded approximately 3 ug of extracted DNA, with a range of about 0.18 to 27.4 ug. An average of approximately 10 million reads for CD4+ cells and approximately 12 million reads for CD8+ cells was obtained from healthy donor samples.

Beyond this particular receptor, the publication reports: Roughly 30 CD8+ CDR3 sequences were shared between patients and controls but appeared highly expressed in patients and within their immunodominant clones. Between patients and healthy controls, no significant difference in CD8+ Simpson's diversity was found (P=0.060).

Measured from the cysteine to the phenylalanine, the CDR3 is 14 residues long. Only CDR3 DNA is held: 42 bases, read in frame from base 1. The germline V gene (reference sequence) provides CDR1 DFQATT and CDR2 SNEGSKA. V is shortened by 4 bases, J by 1 base, and the region joining them spans 10 bases. Profiling of TCR beta VDJ combinations and CDR3 sequences used genomic DNA as the template. An Illumina HiSeq 2000 was the platform used for TCR repertoire sequencing. Turning to the authors' computational methods: TRBV/TRBJ rearrangement plots, CDR3 size and DJ length profiles, and Simpson's diversity index were used to assess repertoires. The immunodominant clone was defined as the most abundant DNA sequence in deep sequencing data. CDR3 amino acid sequences were screened for sharing across subjects and compared with published repertoires and the VDJdb database. The public reads were run again by TCRdb, first through fastp at Q25 and then through MiXCR, and only productive beta chains were kept. Every distinct CDR3 protein forms one entry, paired with its most common genes and DNA. TCRdb assigned the V and J calls; the authors' analysis was not used. Counted in this sample were about 160,000 distinct CDR3 sequences; roughly 47% of them appeared once. The ten largest clones take up over 0.95% of the sample.

TCR repertoires of sorted CD4+ and CD8+ blood T cells from severe aplastic anemia patients and healthy subjects were deep-sequenced in the study. Ficoll-Paque density gradient centrifugation was used to isolate peripheral blood mononuclear cells. Before DNA extraction, CD4+ and CD8+ T cells were sorted by FACS or by magnetic beads. A note on this clonotype: The antigen this receptor binds is unknown. No much larger clone is present one base from it, and per-base qualities are unavailable.

The rearrangement joined TRBV20-1 to TRBJ2-2; TRBD2 might be the D gene, on 6 matching bases. The sequence was obtained from a human donor in good health. Sequenced material: sorted CD4+, CD8+, or CD8+CD57+ T cells (not recorded which) from PBMCs. The CDR3 amino acid sequence is: CSAKDYLNTGELFF. The DNA sequence is TGCAGTGCTAAGGACTACCTGAACACCGGGGAGCTGTTTTTT.